This TCR beta chain originates from a study of shared clonotypes between healthy human individuals. Study details: Donors had three CD4 naive, three CD4 memory, two CD8 naive and one CD8 memory plate apiece.

Method: immunoSEQ multiplex PCR; TCRdb's copy keeps in-frame clones and lacks some. The data hold 2 million to 2.5 million clones, with roughly 93% observed a single time. The V and J ends lost 6 bases and 0 bases, in that order; junction bases with no gene match: 4. Germline V CDR1 and CDR2: ENHRY, SYGVKD. The CDR3 covers 15 residues. Study conclusions and caveats: The genetic and exposure-history diversity represented was limited by few donors. Memory subsets had estimated richness that was generally smaller than that of naive subsets.

This clone showed up just once. Its antigen is unidentified. The same CDR3 can be traced to other DNA sequences in this sample. V and J are TRBV10-3 and TRBJ2-3; 9 bases map to TRBD1. This sequence originates from a man aged 18 to 30 in good health. Some clones in this sample may be carry-over from other donors' samples. Sequencing input: naive CD4+ T cells from PBMCs. Subset given: CD45RA+ positively selected. CDR3 nucleotide sequence: TGTGCCATCAGCCCCGGACAGGGGAGCACAGATACGCAGTATTTT. This sequence encodes CAISPGQGSTDTQYF.